Described below is a single T cell receptor beta chain sequence and its context. Its antigen remains unidentified. A second about 7 to 12 cycle PCR used barcoded and J-beta primers. CDR3-containing paired-end reads numbering at least 2.5 million came from each sample. TCRdb called the 5' RACE reads again in MiXCR, with one record for every CDR3 protein. The data show about 2 million distinct CDR3 sequences, 49% seen once. The sample belongs to a study of blood T cells in healthy people across ages. Overall study results and limits: Researchers deemed the diversity estimates from one million T cells underestimates. The long-lived group displayed more naive CD4+ cells, plus higher diversity, than the aged donors did.

Every participating donor contributed around 9.5 milliliters of peripheral blood through a draw. There are 13 residues in the CDR3. Germline values: CDR1 SGHKS, CDR2 YYEKEE (reference sequence). V was shortened by 10 bases and J by 0 bases, with 13 bases between the two germline ends. The rearrangement uses TRBV5-5 and TRBJ1-1; D possibly corresponds to TRBD1 (5 bases). This clonotype was obtained from a woman aged 40 to 55 in good health. Sequenced: blood. CDR3 in amino acids: CAGSRDLNTEAFF. In DNA form, the CDR3 reads TGTGCCGGCTCCCGGGACCTGAACACTGAAGCTTTCTTT.